This TCR beta chain was documented in a study of blood T cell repertoires in COVID-19. Background on the study: The analysed material was cDNA or gDNA that came from T cells, B-cell-depleted T cells, or PBMCs.

On this clone: Different DNA sequences within this sample yield the same CDR3.

Germline CDR1 reads SEHNR; CDR2 reads FQNEAQ (reference sequence). V shed 2 bases and J shed 8 bases, with 6 bases lying between them. The CDR3 is 12 residues long. The repertoire was sequenced with immunoSEQ multiplex PCR; TCRdb's copy has only in-frame clones and lacks some. There are around 400,000 clones in the sample; 91% occur only once, and roughly 0.9% lies in the top ten. The source of this sequence is a woman in her forties who had been exposed to COVID-19. The chain has TRBV7-9 and TRBJ1-4; possibly TRBD1 for D (6 bases). Sequencing was performed on PBMCs or T cells enriched from blood (not recorded which). DNA for the CDR3: TGTGCCAGCAGCTTAACAGGGGAAAAACTGTTTTTT. The encoded protein is CASSLTGEKLFF.